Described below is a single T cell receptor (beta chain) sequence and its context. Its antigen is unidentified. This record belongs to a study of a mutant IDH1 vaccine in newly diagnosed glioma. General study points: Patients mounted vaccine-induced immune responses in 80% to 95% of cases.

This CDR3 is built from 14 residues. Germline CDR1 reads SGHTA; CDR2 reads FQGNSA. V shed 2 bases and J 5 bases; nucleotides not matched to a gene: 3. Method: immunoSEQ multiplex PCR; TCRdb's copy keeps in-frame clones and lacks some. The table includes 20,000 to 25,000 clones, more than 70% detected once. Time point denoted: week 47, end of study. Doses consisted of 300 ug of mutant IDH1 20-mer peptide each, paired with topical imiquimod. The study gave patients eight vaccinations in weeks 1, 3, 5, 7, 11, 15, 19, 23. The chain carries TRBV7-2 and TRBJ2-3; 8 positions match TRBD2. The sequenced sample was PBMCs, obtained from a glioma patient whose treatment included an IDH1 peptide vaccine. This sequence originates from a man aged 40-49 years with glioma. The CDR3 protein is CASSLPRGGDTQYF. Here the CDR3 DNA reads TGTGCCAGCAGCTTACCCCGGGGGGGAGATACGCAGTATTTT.